This TCR beta chain comes out of a study of T-cell memory formation after mild COVID-19. On the study more broadly: TCR clusters largely stayed donor specific. Study-wide results and caveats: Most CD4+ clones that shrank were in CM and EM, while CD8+ ones turned up in EMRA. There was a balanced CD4/CD8 profile in clones contracting day 15 to 85, and later expanders leaned CD4+.

Constant-segment primers and 5'RACE yielded cDNA libraries for TCR alpha and TCR beta, each carrying sample barcodes and UMIs. TCRdb independently ran MiXCR on the 5' RACE reads; one entry per CDR3 protein. Among about 150,000 distinct CDR3 sequences listed, 25% to 40% were seen once. Per germline, CDR1 SEHNR and CDR2 FQNEAQ (reference sequence). The CDR3 runs 13 residues. The J segment lost 6 bases and the V segment lost 5 bases, leaving 5 bases of the junction unmatched. A note on this clonotype: The antigen is unknown.

Sequenced: PBMCs or a T cell subset sorted from them (not recorded which). The gene calls are TRBV7-9 and TRBJ1-2, with TRBD1 matching 8 bases. This receptor was taken from an adult woman who had mild COVID-19 (a few samples of this study predate the infection). Cell type and time point are not known. The CDR3 protein is CASSISGGNGYTF. The CDR3 coding sequence is TGTGCCAGCAGCATATCAGGGGGCAATGGCTACACCTTC.